These 23 T cell receptor beta chains were sequenced from one sample in a study of T cell repertoires and HLA-DP antigens. The data were produced by immunoSEQ multiplex PCR, yet TCRdb's version contains in-frame clones alone and is incomplete. Seen here are about 110,000 clones, 80% to 95% observed once, and the top ten hold 0.25% to 0.3%. Which antigens these TCRs recognize remains unknown. Sequencing used CD4+ T cells from PBMCs. Every receptor here comes from a woman in her late teens or twenties in good health and CMV-seronegative.

V and J are TRBV4-1 and TRBJ2-1, with D possibly matching TRBD1 (6 bases). This CDR3 spans 16 amino acids. Between the trimmed V and J ends, which lost 2 bases and 1 base, there was a span of 12 bases. Per the germline V gene, CDR1 is MGHRA and CDR2 is YSYEKL. The CDR3 reads CASSQKGGPSYNEQFF. In nucleotides, the CDR3 is TGCGCCAGCAGCCAAAAAGGGGGACCATCCTACAATGAGCAGTTCTTC.

CDR3 sequence reads: CASSLPRLAGAQTQYF. DNA for the CDR3: TGCGCCAGCAGCTTGCCCCGACTAGCGGGGGCGCAGACCCAGTACTTC. The rearrangement uses TRBV5-1 and TRBJ2-5, with 12 bases lining up with TRBD2. The CDR3 has 16 residues. Germline CDR1 reads SGHRS; CDR2 reads YFSETQ. The trim removed 1 base at V and 6 bases at J, leaving 7 bases unmatched.

The chain employs TRBV5-1 and TRBJ2-1; the D gene is possibly TRBD2 (5 bases). The V gene lost 0 bases and the J gene lost 4 bases, with 17 bases spanning the gap. Germline CDR1 and CDR2: SGHRS and YFSETQ. The CDR3 spans 17 residues. CDR3 nucleotide sequence: TGCGCCAGCAGCTTGGCGGCGACGGGGAGTGGTTACAATGAGCAGTTCTTC. The encoded protein is CASSLAATGSGYNEQFF. The full variable domain, with the rest looked up from reference TRBV5-1 and TRBJ2-1, is KAGVTQTPRYLIKTRGQQVTLSCSPISGHRSVSWYQQTPGQGLQFLFEYFSETQRNKGNFPGRFSGRQFSNSRSEMNVSTLELGDSALYLCASSLAATGSGYNEQFFGPGTRLTVL.

The chain carries TRBV27 and TRBJ1-1; 7 bases map to TRBD1. This CDR3 contains 14 residues. Germline V lookup: CDR1 MNHEY, CDR2 SMNVEV (reference sequence). With V trimmed by 5 bases and J by 4 bases, 7 bases remained unmatched. The CDR3 is CASSLDRFSTEAFF. CDR3 DNA: TGTGCCAGCAGTCTGGACAGGTTTTCCACTGAAGCTTTCTTT.

Comments on this clone: This specimen includes other DNA sequences encoding the same CDR3. The rearrangement links TRBV29-1 to TRBJ2-7; 8 bases are a match to TRBD2. The CDR3 extends over 12 amino acids. From germline, CDR1 is SQVTM and CDR2 ANQGSEA. The V segment lost 4 bases and the J segment 3 bases; nucleotides outside the gene matches: 2. The CDR3 loop is CSVARGDYEQYF. CDR3 DNA: TGCAGCGTTGCGCGGGGGGACTACGAGCAGTACTTC.

This clone is a singleton in its sample. The genes are TRBV28 and TRBJ2-7, with D uncertain. Germline V gives CDR1 MDHEN, CDR2 SYDVKM. V lost 6 bases and J lost 1, with 13 bases in between. The CDR3 length is 14 residues. The CDR3 region is CASSERVGSYEQYV. The CDR3 region has the DNA TGTGCCAGCAGCGAAAGGGTCGGGTCCTACGAGCAGTACGTC.

The V and J genes are TRBV5-5 and TRBJ2-7; TRBD1 matches 10 bases. The germline V gene encodes CDR1 SGHKS and CDR2 YYEKEE (reference sequence). This CDR3 has 15 amino acids. Trimming removed 4 bases from V and 1 base from J; junction bases left unmatched: 5. CDR3 amino acids: CASSTPGQGSYEQYV. The CDR3 DNA sequence: TGTGCCAGCAGCACGCCGGGACAGGGGTCCTACGAGCAGTACGTC.

This chain connects TRBV28 to TRBJ1-1; tentatively, D is TRBD1 (5 bases). The CDR3 totals 12 residues. V lost 2 bases and J 6 bases, leaving 7 bases between the germline ends. The germline gives CDR1 MDHEN, CDR2 SYDVKM. CDR3 sequence (DNA): TGTGCCAGCAGTTTAGGGACCCCTGAAGCTTTCTTT. It yields the protein CASSLGTPEAFF.

The J gene is TRBJ2-5, the V gene TRBV4-1, with D uncertain. Deletions cut 4 bases from V and 2 bases from J, with 8 bases between. In germline, CDR1 is MGHRA, CDR2 YSYEKL. The CDR3 covers 13 residues. The CDR3 region has the DNA TGCGCCAGCAGCCGCATCATACAAGAGACCCAGTACTTC. Its protein is CASSRIIQETQYF.

This chain links TRBV6-6 with TRBJ2-7; 9 bases fit TRBD1. Trimming removed 2 bases from V and 2 bases from J; junction bases left unmatched: 1. This CDR3 region has 14 residues. Germline V CDR1 and CDR2: MNHNY, SVGAGI (reference sequence). CDR3 DNA: TGTGCCAGCAGTTACCGGGACAGGGCCTACGAGCAGTACTTC. Amino acids: CASSYRDRAYEQYF.

This chain joins TRBV19 and TRBJ1-4; possible D gene TRBD1, 5 bases. The V and J ends lost 4 bases and 2 bases respectively, with 11 bases between them. The CDR3 runs 15 residues. Germline lookup yields CDR1 LNHDA and CDR2 SQIVND (reference sequence). The CDR3 sequence: CASSRSKGTNEKLFF. The CDR3 bases are TGTGCCAGTAGTAGATCTAAGGGGACTAATGAAAAACTGTTTTTT.

CDR3: CASSLRWLGDTEAFF. Written as DNA, the CDR3 is TGTGCCAGCAGCTTAAGATGGCTGGGGGATACTGAAGCTTTCTTT. This chain joins TRBV7-2 and TRBJ1-1, with D perhaps matching TRBD1 (5 bases). This CDR3 is 15 amino acids long. Trimming stripped 2 bases from V and 5 bases from J, with 15 bases between. Germline-derived CDR1 and CDR2 are SGHTA and FQGNSA.

V gene TRBV6-5 combines with J gene TRBJ1-5, with TRBD1 as a possible D gene (6 bases). This CDR3 is 11 amino acids long. Germline lookup yields CDR1 MNHEY and CDR2 SVGAGI. V was cut by 6 bases and J by 11 bases, with 11 bases left in between. CDR3 sequence reads: CASRGTGSQHF. CDR3 coding DNA: TGTGCCAGCAGAGGAACAGGGTCCCAGCATTTT.

This sequence joins TRBV4-1 and TRBJ2-5, with D uncertain. Germline CDR1 is MGHRA and CDR2 is YSYEKL. The length of the CDR3 is 16 residues. V was clipped by 0 bases and J by 9 bases, with 20 bases between them. This CDR3 is CASSQDLRPTLRPQYF. The CDR3 bases are TGCGCCAGCAGCCAAGATTTGAGGCCTACCCTGCGGCCCCAGTACTTC.

The J gene is TRBJ2-7, the V gene TRBV5-5; perhaps TRBD1 as D (6 bases). Looked up from germline, CDR1 is SGHKS and CDR2 is YYEKEE (reference sequence). Trimming took 2 bases from V and 3 from J, leaving 12 bases between them. The CDR3 totals 14 residues. The CDR3 loop is CASSLLDRLYEQYF. DNA of the CDR3: TGTGCCAGCAGCTTATTGGACAGACTCTACGAGCAGTACTTC.

A word on this clone: In the same sample, other DNA sequences code for this CDR3. V and J are TRBV29-1 and TRBJ2-1; 12 bases are a match to TRBD1. This CDR3 has 15 amino acids. Germline V gives CDR1 SQVTM, CDR2 ANQGSEA. V shed 7 bases and J 4 bases; nucleotides not matched to a gene: 8. CDR3 sequence: CSGVSGQGAYNEQFF. CDR3 coding DNA: TGCAGCGGTGTCTCGGGACAGGGGGCTTACAATGAGCAGTTCTTC.

This sequence joins TRBV27 and TRBJ1-3; D is unresolved. V was cut by 6 bases and J by 2 bases, with 8 bases left in between. Germline V gene lookup returns CDR1 MNHEY and CDR2 SMNVEV (reference sequence). CDR3 length: 13 amino acids. CDR3: CASSPFPGNTIYF. The CDR3 DNA reads TGTGCCAGCAGCCCCTTCCCTGGAAACACCATATATTTT.

The chain couples TRBV21-1 to TRBJ1-6. TRBV21-1 is a documented pseudogene. The length of the CDR3 is 15 residues. The CDR3 spells CASSKCGRGNSPLHF. The CDR3 bases are TGTGCCAGCAGCAAATGCGGGCGAGGGAATTCACCCCTCCACTTT.

In its sample, this clone was seen a few times. CDR3 nucleotides: TGTGCCAGCAGTCCTGGACAGGACCTCCAGCCCCAGCATTTT. Protein sequence: CASSPGQDLQPQHF. The chain carries TRBV2 and TRBJ1-5; 7 nucleotides align to TRBD1. The CDR3 contains 14 residues. The germline V gene encodes CDR1 SNHLY and CDR2 FYNNEI. V shed 5 bases, J shed 7 bases, and the junction held 8 bases outside the gene matches.

The CDR3 DNA sequence: TGTGCCAGCAGCTCCCTAAAGTTGGTAGTATTTGACGAGCAGTACTTC. This codes for CASSSLKLVVFDEQYF. This chain uses TRBV7-2 with TRBJ2-7; D is undetermined. The CDR3 covers 16 residues. Germline V gene sequence: CDR1 SGHTA, CDR2 FQGNSA. With 4 bases removed from V and 5 bases from J, the gap between germline ends came to 21 bases.

V usage is TRBV19 and J usage is TRBJ2-5; 7 bases are shared with TRBD1. The CDR3 is made up of 14 amino acids. CDR1 is LNHDA and CDR2 is SQIVND in the germline V gene (reference sequence). J was trimmed by 1 base and V by 5 bases; bases with no gene match: 4. In nucleotides, the CDR3 is TGTGCCAGTAGTCCGGGACAGCCCCAAGAGACCCAGTACTTC. It translates to CASSPGQPQETQYF.

This chain links TRBV10-1 with TRBJ2-2, with D possibly being TRBD1 (6 bases). Germline V lookup: CDR1 WNHNN, CDR2 SYGVQD (reference sequence). V shed 6 bases and J shed 2 bases, with 10 bases lying between them. The CDR3 spans 14 residues. The CDR3 loop is CASSGQFNTGELFF. In DNA, the CDR3 is TGCGCCAGCAGCGGACAGTTTAACACCGGGGAGCTGTTTTTT.

The chain carries TRBV7-9 and TRBJ2-1; D tentatively fits TRBD1 or TRBD2 (5 bases each). The V and J ends lost 3 bases and 3 bases respectively, with 15 bases between them. CDR1 is SEHNR and CDR2 is FQNEAQ in the germline V gene (reference sequence). The CDR3 is made up of 16 amino acids. The CDR3 coding sequence is TGTGCCAGCAGCTTGCCTAGTGGGGGTTTCTACAATGAGCAGTTCTTC. Protein product: CASSLPSGGFYNEQFF.